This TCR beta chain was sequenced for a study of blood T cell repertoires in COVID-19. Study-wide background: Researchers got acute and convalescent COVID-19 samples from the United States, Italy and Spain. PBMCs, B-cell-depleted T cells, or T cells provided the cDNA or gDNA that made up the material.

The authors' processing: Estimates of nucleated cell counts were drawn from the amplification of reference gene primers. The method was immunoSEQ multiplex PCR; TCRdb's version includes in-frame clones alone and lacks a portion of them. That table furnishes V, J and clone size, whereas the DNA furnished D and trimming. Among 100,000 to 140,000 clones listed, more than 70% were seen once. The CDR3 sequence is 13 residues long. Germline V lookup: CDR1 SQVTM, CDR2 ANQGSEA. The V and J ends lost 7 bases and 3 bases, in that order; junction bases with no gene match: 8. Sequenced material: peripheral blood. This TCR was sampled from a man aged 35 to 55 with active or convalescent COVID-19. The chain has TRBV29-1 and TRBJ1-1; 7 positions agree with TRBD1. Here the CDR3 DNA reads TGCAGCGGGGACAAAGACAGGGACACTGAAGCTTTCTTT. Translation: CSGDKDRDTEAFF.